The 6 T cell receptor beta chains below all came from one sample that was sequenced in a study of blood T cells in healthy people across ages. A second 7 to 11 cycle PCR used barcoded and J-beta primers. Each CDR3 protein is one row after TCRdb ran MiXCR on the 5' RACE reads. The sample lists over a million distinct CDR3 sequences, 45% occurring once. The sample consisted of blood. These receptors were collected from a woman aged 60-70 years in good health.

The rearrangement uses TRBV20-1 and TRBJ2-7, with 9 bases lining up with TRBD1. CDR1 and CDR2 (germline): DFQATT, SNEGSKA (reference sequence). The CDR3 loop spans 14 amino acids. V was clipped by 5 bases and J by 3 bases; unmatched bases: 8. The CDR3 loop reads CSALRDRAIYEQYF. Here the CDR3 DNA reads TGCAGTGCTCTCCGGGACAGGGCAATCTACGAGCAGTACTTC.

Worth noting for this clonotype: A junction boundary mismatches the germline segment, possibly from a read error. This rearrangement joins TRBV7-9 to TRBJ2-1; D ambiguous. The germline gives CDR1 SEHNR, CDR2 FQNEAQ (reference sequence). This CDR3 spans 17 amino acids. The CDR3 protein is CASSLVNLTLKGNGQFF. In DNA, the CDR3 is TGTGCCAGCAGCTTAGTGAATCTGACACTAAAAGGCAATGGGCAGTTCTTC. Looking up the rest from reference TRBV7-9 and TRBJ2-1 gives the full variable domain: DTGVSQNPRHKITKRGQNVTFRCDPISEHNRLYWYRQTLGQGPEFLTYFQNEAQLEKSRLLSDRFSAERPKGSFSTLEIQRTEQGDSAMYLCASSLVNLTLKGNGQFFGPGTRLTVL.

V is TRBV12-3 or TRBV12-4 and J is TRBJ2-7; D gene ambiguous. V lost 6 bases, J lost 7 bases, and 16 bases lay in between. This CDR3 spans 13 amino acids. As DNA, the CDR3 is TGTGCCAGCAGCACGCCTCCTCCTCGGGAGCAGTACTTC. Its translation is CASSTPPPREQYF.

The chain has TRBV6-1 and TRBJ2-5; 7 bases agree with TRBD2. The V segment lost 6 bases and the J segment 6 bases; nucleotides outside the gene matches: 10. CDR3 length equals 14 residues. The V gene's germline CDR1 is MNHNS and CDR2 SASEGT. The CDR3 here is CASSQRGVSKTQYF. In DNA form, the CDR3 reads TGTGCCAGCAGCCAGCGGGGTGTCTCGAAGACCCAGTACTTC.

A remark on this clonotype: A much larger clone differs from this one at a single base, so this may be a read error. V usage is TRBV27 and J usage is TRBJ1-2, with 8 nucleotides matching TRBD1. Germline CDR1 is MNHEY and CDR2 is SMNVEV (reference sequence). V lost 8 bases to trimming and J lost 9 bases; unmatched junction nucleotides: 14. This CDR3 is built from 14 residues. This chain's CDR3 is CASSVRRQGMRYTF. Here the CDR3 DNA reads TGTGCCAGCTCTGTCAGGCGACAGGGGATGCGCTACACCTTC.

The gene calls are TRBV3-1 and TRBJ2-7, with D possibly being TRBD1 or TRBD2 (6 bases each). The CDR3 length is 14 residues. Between the trimmed V and J ends, which lost 4 bases and 6 bases, there was a span of 16 bases. The germline CDR1 and CDR2 sequences are LGHDT and YNNKEL (reference sequence). The CDR3 is CASSREGGFGEQYF. The CDR3 coding sequence is TGTGCCAGCAGCCGAGAGGGGGGATTCGGCGAGCAGTACTTC.